The rows below give T cell receptor beta chains drawn from one sample of a study of Graves' ophthalmopathy and Graves' hyperthyroidism. TCRdb recomputed calls from the multiplex PCR reads with MiXCR, one row per CDR3 protein. The table has 900,000 to 1,200,000 distinct CDR3 sequences, 35% to 45% seen once. The sequencing input was peripheral blood or thyroid tissue (not recorded which). These receptors were taken from an adult man with Graves' hyperthyroidism. CDR3s include the opening cysteine and the closing phenylalanine or tryptophan. Each record gives: D gene, V gene, clone size, J gene, CDR3 protein, CDR3 DNA. D genes are given only for firm matches. Clone size is stated in some rows and not others, as once, few, many or a class when expanded.

d_call: NA; v_call: TRBV4-3; clone_size: few; j_call: TRBJ2-7; cdr3_aa: CASSQGDGGSYEQYF; cdr3_nt: TGCGCCAGCAGCCAAGGGGACGGGGGCTCCTACGAGCAGTACTTC
d_call: TRBD2; v_call: TRBV20-1; clone_size: many; j_call: TRBJ2-7; cdr3_aa: CSARDPGLGGFEQYF; cdr3_nt: TGCAGTGCTAGAGATCCTGGACTAGGTGGATTCGAGCAGTACTTC
d_call: NA; v_call: TRBV20-1; clone_size: many; j_call: TRBJ2-5; cdr3_aa: CSAKTGRTQETQYF; cdr3_nt: TGCAGTGCTAAGACAGGGAGGACGCAAGAGACCCAGTACTTC
d_call: NA; v_call: TRBV29-1; clone_size: medium-sized; j_call: TRBJ2-7; cdr3_aa: CSVESPGEQYF; cdr3_nt: TGCAGCGTTGAATCTCCCGGCGAGCAGTACTTC
d_call: TRBD2; v_call: TRBV6-6; clone_size: few; j_call: TRBJ2-7; cdr3_aa: CASSRMTSGRIDEQYF; cdr3_nt: TGTGCCAGCAGTCGAATGACTAGCGGGAGGATTGACGAGCAGTACTTC
d_call: TRBD1; v_call: TRBV20-1; clone_size: many; j_call: TRBJ2-7; cdr3_aa: CSAKDRYYEQYF; cdr3_nt: TGCAGTGCCAAGGACAGGTACTACGAGCAGTACTTC
d_call: NA; v_call: TRBV27; clone_size: few; j_call: TRBJ1-1; cdr3_aa: CASSPPQGFKTEAFF; cdr3_nt: TGTGCCAGCAGCCCTCCCCAGGGGTTTAAGACTGAAGCTTTCTTT
d_call: NA; v_call: TRBV7-2; clone_size: NA; j_call: TRBJ2-5; cdr3_aa: CASSPDFEETQYF; cdr3_nt: TGTGCCAGCAGCCCAGACTTTGAAGAGACCCAGTACTTC
d_call: NA; v_call: TRBV4-1; clone_size: NA; j_call: TRBJ2-7; cdr3_aa: CASSQVEQGWYEQYF; cdr3_nt: TGCGCCAGCAGCCAAGTTGAACAGGGTTGGTACGAGCAGTACTTC
d_call: TRBD2; v_call: TRBV10-3; clone_size: NA; j_call: TRBJ2-5; cdr3_aa: CASSLTRASGSQETQYF; cdr3_nt: TGTGCCAGCAGTTTAACGAGGGCTAGCGGGAGTCAAGAGACCCAGTACTTC
d_call: NA; v_call: TRBV28; clone_size: many; j_call: TRBJ1-1; cdr3_aa: CASSLSFQSEAFF; cdr3_nt: TGTGCCAGCAGTTTATCGTTCCAGAGTGAAGCTTTCTTT
d_call: NA; v_call: TRBV10-3; clone_size: NA; j_call: TRBJ1-1; cdr3_aa: CASSSDYSRNTEAFF; cdr3_nt: TGTGCCAGCAGCTCAGATTACAGTAGGAACACTGAAGCTTTCTTT
d_call: NA; v_call: TRBV10-3; clone_size: many; j_call: TRBJ1-6; cdr3_aa: CAISESGNGRSPLHF; cdr3_nt: TGTGCCATCAGTGAGTCGGGTAACGGTCGATCACCCCTCCACTTT
d_call: NA; v_call: TRBV29-1; clone_size: many; j_call: TRBJ2-7; cdr3_aa: CSVVGSSGEQYF; cdr3_nt: TGCAGCGTTGTCGGATCCTCTGGCGAGCAGTACTTC
d_call: NA; v_call: TRBV11-2; clone_size: NA; j_call: TRBJ1-1; cdr3_aa: CASSQDLAGGITEAFF; cdr3_nt: TGTGCCAGCAGCCAAGATCTAGCGGGGGGAATTACTGAAGCTTTCTTT
d_call: NA; v_call: TRBV27; clone_size: NA; j_call: TRBJ2-6; cdr3_aa: CAVRRSGANVLTF; cdr3_nt: TGTGCCGTGCGCCGGTCTGGGGCCAACGTCCTGACTTTC
d_call: NA; v_call: TRBV5-1; clone_size: many; j_call: TRBJ2-7; cdr3_aa: CASSLRPGEQYF; cdr3_nt: TGCGCCAGCAGCTTGAGGCCGGGCGAGCAGTACTTC
d_call: NA; v_call: TRBV29-1; clone_size: NA; j_call: TRBJ2-7; cdr3_aa: CSVEDRGITYEQYF; cdr3_nt: TGCAGCGTTGAAGATCGGGGGATAACCTACGAGCAGTACTTC
d_call: NA; v_call: TRBV20-1; clone_size: few; j_call: TRBJ1-2; cdr3_aa: CSAGQNALANYGYTF; cdr3_nt: TGCAGTGCTGGACAGAACGCACTTGCTAACTATGGCTACACCTTC
d_call: TRBD1; v_call: TRBV6-6; clone_size: NA; j_call: TRBJ1-2; cdr3_aa: CASSPTRQGRYGYTF; cdr3_nt: TGTGCCAGCAGCCCAACCCGACAGGGCCGCTATGGCTACACCTTC
d_call: NA; v_call: TRBV20-1; clone_size: NA; j_call: TRBJ1-1; cdr3_aa: CILLGYTEAFF; cdr3_nt: TGCATACTGCTGGGGTACACTGAAGCTTTCTTT
d_call: TRBD2; v_call: TRBV7-8; clone_size: NA; j_call: TRBJ2-7; cdr3_aa: CASSSGIAGGAYEQHF; cdr3_nt: TGTGCCAGCAGCTCCGGTATAGCGGGAGGGGCCTACGAGCAGCACTTC
d_call: NA; v_call: TRBV9; clone_size: NA; j_call: TRBJ1-2; cdr3_aa: CACSVEKEGYGYTF; cdr3_nt: TGTGCCTGCAGCGTAGAGAAGGAGGGCTATGGCTACACCTTC
d_call: NA; v_call: TRBV9; clone_size: NA; j_call: TRBJ1-5; cdr3_aa: CASSPGTTGGNQPQHF; cdr3_nt: TGTGCCAGCAGCCCCGGGACTACCGGTGGCAATCAGCCCCAGCATTTT
d_call: NA; v_call: TRBV10-3; clone_size: many; j_call: TRBJ2-7; cdr3_aa: CAISGGVGALSYEQYF; cdr3_nt: TGTGCCATCAGTGGGGGTGTGGGGGCCCTCTCCTACGAGCAGTACTTC
d_call: NA; v_call: TRBV7-6; clone_size: NA; j_call: TRBJ2-7; cdr3_aa: CASSLVRISYEQYF; cdr3_nt: TGTGCCAGCAGCTTAGTACGCATCTCCTACGAGCAGTACTTC
d_call: TRBD2; v_call: TRBV7-2; clone_size: few; j_call: TRBJ2-7; cdr3_aa: CASSLATREGYYEQYF; cdr3_nt: TGTGCCAGCAGCTTAGCTACCCGGGAGGGCTATTACGAGCAGTACTTC
d_call: TRBD1; v_call: TRBV12-3/TRBV12-4; clone_size: many; j_call: TRBJ2-7; cdr3_aa: CASSTETGEQYF; cdr3_nt: TGTGCCAGCAGTACTGAGACAGGGGAGCAGTACTTC
d_call: NA; v_call: TRBV25-1; clone_size: many; j_call: TRBJ1-6; cdr3_aa: CASSEQGQSPLHF; cdr3_nt: TGTGCCAGCAGTGAACAGGGACAATCACCCCTCCACTTT
d_call: NA; v_call: TRBV2; clone_size: NA; j_call: TRBJ2-7; cdr3_aa: CASSEYGAEQYF; cdr3_nt: TGTGCCAGCAGTGAGTACGGGGCTGAGCAGTACTTC
d_call: NA; v_call: TRBV7-9; clone_size: many; j_call: TRBJ2-7; cdr3_aa: CASSKGESGYYEQYF; cdr3_nt: TGTGCCAGCAGCAAAGGAGAATCAGGGTACTACGAGCAGTACTTC
d_call: NA; v_call: TRBV9; clone_size: NA; j_call: TRBJ1-4; cdr3_aa: CASSRDGGEKLFF; cdr3_nt: TGTGCCAGCAGCCGGGACGGAGGTGAAAAACTGTTTTTT
d_call: NA; v_call: TRBV25-1; clone_size: NA; j_call: TRBJ2-7; cdr3_aa: CASSEFENRELPYEQYF; cdr3_nt: TGTGCCAGCAGTGAATTTGAAAACAGGGAACTCCCCTACGAGCAGTACTTC
d_call: NA; v_call: TRBV20-1; clone_size: few; j_call: TRBJ1-5; cdr3_aa: CSARQAGVQPQHF; cdr3_nt: TGCAGTGCCCGCCAGGCAGGGGTGCAGCCCCAGCATTTT
d_call: TRBD2; v_call: TRBV10-2; clone_size: NA; j_call: TRBJ2-7; cdr3_aa: CAISAGGGASGYEQYF; cdr3_nt: TGTGCCATCAGCGCCGGGGGGGGGGCCAGTGGGTACGAGCAGTACTTC
d_call: TRBD1; v_call: TRBV19; clone_size: NA; j_call: TRBJ1-5; cdr3_aa: CASRPQGYNQPQHF; cdr3_nt: TGTGCCAGTCGCCCACAGGGGTACAATCAGCCCCAGCATTTT
d_call: NA; v_call: TRBV28; clone_size: NA; j_call: TRBJ2-5; cdr3_aa: CASSLSEYHQETQYF; cdr3_nt: TGTGCCAGCAGTTTATCGGAATACCACCAAGAGACCCAGTACTTC
d_call: NA; v_call: TRBV20-1; clone_size: many; j_call: TRBJ2-5; cdr3_aa: CSANRETQYF; cdr3_nt: TGCAGTGCAAACCGGGAGACCCAGTACTTC
d_call: TRBD1; v_call: TRBV10-3; clone_size: few; j_call: TRBJ1-6; cdr3_aa: CASSPVRGQTSNSPLHF; cdr3_nt: TGTGCCAGCAGCCCCGTCAGGGGGCAAACTTCTAATTCACCCCTCCACTTT
d_call: NA; v_call: TRBV9; clone_size: NA; j_call: TRBJ2-5; cdr3_aa: CASSPRPTQYF; cdr3_nt: TGTGCCAGCAGTCCCCGGCCGACCCAGTACTTC
d_call: TRBD2; v_call: TRBV20-1; clone_size: NA; j_call: TRBJ2-7; cdr3_aa: CRWAGGGYEQYF; cdr3_nt: TGCAGGTGGGCGGGAGGGGGCTACGAGCAGTACTTC
d_call: NA; v_call: TRBV29-1; clone_size: NA; j_call: TRBJ2-7; cdr3_aa: CSVRQTYEQYF; cdr3_nt: TGCAGCGTCCGGCAGACCTACGAGCAGTACTTC
d_call: NA; v_call: TRBV12-3/TRBV12-4; clone_size: many; j_call: TRBJ1-2; cdr3_aa: CASSKGDKLYGYTF; cdr3_nt: TGTGCCAGCAGTAAGGGCGACAAACTCTATGGCTACACCTTC
d_call: NA; v_call: TRBV7-2; clone_size: many; j_call: TRBJ1-2; cdr3_aa: CASSSLIGAKYGYTF; cdr3_nt: TGTGCCAGCAGCTCCCTTATCGGGGCAAAGTATGGCTACACCTTC
d_call: NA; v_call: TRBV29-1; clone_size: NA; j_call: TRBJ2-2; cdr3_aa: CSVGHFTGELFF; cdr3_nt: TGCAGCGTCGGACATTTCACCGGGGAGCTGTTTTTT
d_call: NA; v_call: TRBV20-1; clone_size: once; j_call: TRBJ2-2; cdr3_aa: CRAETGNTGELFF; cdr3_nt: TGCAGGGCTGAGACAGGGAACACCGGGGAGCTGTTTTTT
d_call: NA; v_call: TRBV24-1; clone_size: many; j_call: TRBJ2-5; cdr3_aa: CATSDNRDYQETQYF; cdr3_nt: TGTGCCACCAGTGACAACCGGGACTACCAAGAGACCCAGTACTTC
d_call: NA; v_call: TRBV7-9; clone_size: few; j_call: TRBJ1-3; cdr3_aa: CASSPAAGPNSGNTIYF; cdr3_nt: TGTGCCAGCAGCCCTGCTGCGGGGCCGAACTCTGGAAACACCATATATTTT
d_call: NA; v_call: TRBV7-3; clone_size: once; j_call: TRBJ2-2; cdr3_aa: CASSLEEEDTGELFF; cdr3_nt: TGTGCCAGCAGCTTAGAAGAGGAGGACACCGGGGAGCTGTTTTTT
d_call: NA; v_call: TRBV7-2; clone_size: NA; j_call: TRBJ2-5; cdr3_aa: CASRQGGTGFQETQYF; cdr3_nt: TGTGCCAGCAGACAGGGAGGGACGGGTTTTCAAGAGACCCAGTACTTC
d_call: NA; v_call: TRBV30; clone_size: few; j_call: TRBJ1-5; cdr3_aa: CAWSLAGALNQPQHF; cdr3_nt: TGTGCCTGGAGTTTGGCGGGGGCCCTCAATCAGCCCCAGCATTTT
d_call: NA; v_call: TRBV5-1; clone_size: many; j_call: TRBJ1-3; cdr3_aa: CASSVDLYSGNTIYF; cdr3_nt: TGCGCCAGCAGCGTGGACTTATACTCTGGAAACACCATATATTTT